The entry that follows covers one T cell receptor (beta chain) sequence. The antigen remains undetermined. An end of the junction differs from the germline gene, which may be a read error. This sample is part of a study of cytomegalovirus exposure and HLA in healthy donors. In the PCR, 60 Vbeta and 13 Jbeta primers were used. This table comes from immunoSEQ multiplex PCR, and its TCRdb copy is limited to in-frame clones, with some not included. This repertoire shows around 70,000 clones, under 80% found once; its top ten account for roughly 4.9%. Study results and caveats: The investigators catalogued 150 to 200 TCR beta chains as cytomegalovirus-associated.

The material sequenced was PBMCs. The TCR was taken from a man in his 60s in good health and CMV-seropositive.

CDR3: CSSHQGRPNEKLFF. Here the CDR3 DNA reads TGTTCCAGCCACCAGGGGCGCCCCAATGAAAAACTGTTTTTT. The chain is built from TRBV7-9 and TRBJ1-4, with D perhaps matching TRBD1 (6 bases). Germline lookup yields CDR1 SEHNR and CDR2 FQNEAQ (reference sequence). This CDR3 has 14 residues.